The 9 T cell receptor beta chains given below trace back to one sample, sequenced in a study of shared clonotypes between healthy human individuals. This table comes from immunoSEQ multiplex PCR, and its TCRdb copy is limited to in-frame clones, with some not included. The sample includes about 480,000 clones, 75% to 80% of them seen just once. Sequenced material: PBMCs. The receptors originated from a woman aged 40 to 50 in good health. Some clones in this sample may be carry-over from other donors' samples.

The chain is built from TRBV11-2 and TRBJ2-2; 10 bases map to TRBD2. Germline CDR1 is SGHAT and CDR2 is FQNNGV. The V and J ends lost 5 bases and 3 bases, in that order; junction bases with no gene match: 6. The CDR3 has 16 amino acids. The CDR3 DNA follows: TGTGCCAGCAGCCCGATAGCGGGAGGCTACACCGGGGAGCTGTTTTTT. As protein: CASSPIAGGYTGELFF.

This chain uses TRBV6-1 with TRBJ1-2, with D possibly matching TRBD1 (5 bases). V shed 4 bases and J shed 4 bases, with 16 bases lying between them. This CDR3 has 15 amino acids. Germline V gene data show CDR1 as MNHNS and CDR2 as SASEGT. This CDR3 is CASSAVYQGGYGYTF. DNA of the CDR3: TGTGCCAGCAGTGCGGTTTACCAGGGTGGCTATGGCTACACCTTC.

This clone was seen at least ten times. This sample also contains other DNA sequences that code for the same CDR3. The CDR3 loop is CATSRDVAATNEKLFF. The CDR3 DNA follows: TGTGCCACCAGCAGAGATGTGGCCGCAACTAATGAAAAACTGTTTTTT. The V and J genes are TRBV15 and TRBJ1-4; D remains ambiguous. Trimming pared 0 bases from V and 0 bases from J, leaving 8 bases between. CDR3 size: 16 residues. In germline, CDR1 is LNHNV, CDR2 YYDKDF (reference sequence).

The chain employs TRBV4-1 and TRBJ2-5, with TRBD1 as a possible D gene (5 bases). The CDR3 consists of 14 residues. Germline V CDR1 and CDR2: MGHRA, YSYEKL. V was trimmed by 0 bases and J by 7 bases, leaving 12 bases between them. The DNA of the CDR3 is TGCGCCAGCAGCCAAGATCCAGGGATAATGACCCAGTACTTC. It encodes CASSQDPGIMTQYF.

V usage is TRBV6-5 and J usage is TRBJ2-7; D is tentatively TRBD1 or TRBD2 (6 bases each). Germline assignment: CDR1 MNHEY and CDR2 SVGAGI. V gave up 0 bases and J gave up 2 bases, with 14 bases separating them. The CDR3 extends over 16 amino acids. CDR3 residues: CASSYSNLGGTYEQYF. The DNA of the CDR3 is TGTGCCAGCAGTTACTCGAACCTCGGGGGCACCTACGAGCAGTACTTC.

The chain combines TRBV7-2 with TRBJ2-5, with 7 bases lining up with TRBD2. There are 17 residues in the CDR3. Germline loops: CDR1 SGHTA, CDR2 FQGNSA. J lost 5 bases, V lost 4 bases, and 16 bases had no gene match. CDR3 nucleotides: TGTGCCAGCAGCTCCTCCTCCGGGGGAGGGCCGGGGGAGACCCAGTACTTC. This codes for CASSSSSGGGPGETQYF.

This clone was found once. The V gene is TRBV18, the J gene TRBJ2-2; 7 bases are shared with TRBD1. The junction had 13 bases not matched to a gene; V was cut back by 0 bases and J by 6 bases. The CDR3 has 18 amino acids. CDR1 is KGHSH and CDR2 is LQKENI in the germline V gene. Written as DNA, the CDR3 is TGTGCCAGCTCACCACCGAGCAGAGGGGGCTTTGGTGCCGGGGAGCTGTTTTTT. Protein: CASSPPSRGGFGAGELFF. The entire variable domain, with the rest obtained from reference TRBV18 and TRBJ2-2, is as follows: NAGVMQNPRHLVRRRGQEARLRCSPMKGHSHVYWYRQLPEEGLKFMVYLQKENIIDESGMPKERFSAEFPKEGPSILRIQQVVRGDSAAYFCASSPPSRGGFGAGELFFGEGSRLTVL.

The CDR3 is CAISMGDRVAQPQHF. The CDR3 DNA follows: TGTGCCATCTCCATGGGGGACAGGGTGGCTCAGCCCCAGCATTTT. The V gene is TRBV19, the J gene TRBJ1-5, with TRBD1 matching over 9 bases. CDR3 length equals 15 residues. Germline V CDR1 and CDR2: LNHDA, SQIVND (reference sequence). Trimming took 10 bases from V and 6 from J; bases not matched to a gene: 13.

To note about this clone: Other DNA sequences in this sample translate to the same CDR3. The rearrangement joins TRBV7-9 to TRBJ2-2; weak D call: TRBD2 (6 bases). Deletions cut 0 bases from V and 5 bases from J, with 10 bases between. The CDR3 length is 15 residues. Germline lookup yields CDR1 SEHNR and CDR2 FQNEAQ (reference sequence). The CDR3 region is CASSLAGGRTGELFF. As DNA, the CDR3 is TGTGCCAGCAGCTTAGCGGGGGGTCGTACCGGGGAGCTGTTTTTT.